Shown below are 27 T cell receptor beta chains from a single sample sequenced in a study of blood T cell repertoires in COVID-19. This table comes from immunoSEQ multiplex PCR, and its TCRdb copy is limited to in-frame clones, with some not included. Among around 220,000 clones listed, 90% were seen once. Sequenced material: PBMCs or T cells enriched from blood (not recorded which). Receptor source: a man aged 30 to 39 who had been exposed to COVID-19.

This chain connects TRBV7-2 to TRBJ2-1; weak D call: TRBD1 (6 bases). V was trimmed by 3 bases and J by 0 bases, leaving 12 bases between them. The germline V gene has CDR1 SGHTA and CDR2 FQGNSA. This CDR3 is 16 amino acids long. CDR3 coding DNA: TGTGCCAGCAGCTTGGCATCAGGGGACTCCTACAATGAGCAGTTCTTC. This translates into CASSLASGDSYNEQFF. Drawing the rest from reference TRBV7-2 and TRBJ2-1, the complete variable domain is GAGVSQSPSNKVTEKGKDVELRCDPISGHTALYWYRQSLGQGLEFLIYFQGNSAPDKSGLPSDRFSAERTGGSVSTLTIQRTQQEDSAVYLCASSLASGDSYNEQFFGPGTRLTVL.

Written as DNA, the CDR3 is TGTGCCTGGAGTGTACTTGGACTACCAAGTTCCTTCTTC. It encodes CAWSVLGLPSSFF. V usage is TRBV30 and J usage is TRBJ2-1; tentative D call: TRBD2 (6 bases). The CDR3 has 13 residues. Between the trimmed V and J ends, which lost 0 bases and 16 bases, there was a span of 19 bases. Germline loops: CDR1 GTSNPN, CDR2 SVGIG (reference sequence). Full variable domain (missing parts from reference TRBV30 and TRBJ2-1): SQTIHQWPATLVQPVGSPLSLECTVEGTSNPNLYWYRQAAGRGLQLLFYSVGIGQISSEVPQNLSASRPQDRQFILSSKKLLLSDSGFYLCAWSVLGLPSSFFGPGTRLTVL.

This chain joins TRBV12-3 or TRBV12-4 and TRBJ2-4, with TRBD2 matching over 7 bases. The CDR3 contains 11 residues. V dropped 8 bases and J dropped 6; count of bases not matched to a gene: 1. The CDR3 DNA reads TGTGCCAGCGGGGGGGGAAACATTCAGTACTTC. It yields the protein CASGGGNIQYF.

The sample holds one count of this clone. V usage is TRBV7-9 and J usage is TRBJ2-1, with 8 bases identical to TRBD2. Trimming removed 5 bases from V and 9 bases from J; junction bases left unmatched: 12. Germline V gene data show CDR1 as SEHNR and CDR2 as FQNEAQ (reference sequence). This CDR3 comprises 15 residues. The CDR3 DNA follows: TGTGCCAGCAGCCCACCGGGACTAGACAACGTTGAGCAGTTCTTC. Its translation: CASSPPGLDNVEQFF. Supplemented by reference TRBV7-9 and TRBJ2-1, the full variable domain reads DTGVSQNPRHKITKRGQNVTFRCDPISEHNRLYWYRQTLGQGPEFLTYFQNEAQLEKSRLLSDRFSAERPKGSFSTLEIQRTEQGDSAMYLCASSPPGLDNVEQFFGPGTRLTVL.

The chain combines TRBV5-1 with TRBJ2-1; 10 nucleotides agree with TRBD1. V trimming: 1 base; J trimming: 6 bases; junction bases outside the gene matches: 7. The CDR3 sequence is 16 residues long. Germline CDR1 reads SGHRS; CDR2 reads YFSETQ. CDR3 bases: TGCGCCAGCAGCTTGACGCGGACAGGGGGGGTCAATGAGCAGTTCTTC. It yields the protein CASSLTRTGGVNEQFF.

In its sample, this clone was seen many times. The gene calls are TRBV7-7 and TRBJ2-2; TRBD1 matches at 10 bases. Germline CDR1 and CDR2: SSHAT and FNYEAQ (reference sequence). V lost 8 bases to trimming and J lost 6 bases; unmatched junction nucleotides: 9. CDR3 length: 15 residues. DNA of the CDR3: TGTGCCAGCTCTTCCTCGGGACAGGGGTCCGGGGAGCTGTTTTTT. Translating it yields CASSSSGQGSGELFF.

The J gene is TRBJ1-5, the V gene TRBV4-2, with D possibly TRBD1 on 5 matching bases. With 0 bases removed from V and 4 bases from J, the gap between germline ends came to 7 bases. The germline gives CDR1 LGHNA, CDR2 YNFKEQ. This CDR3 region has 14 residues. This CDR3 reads CASSQDRGNQPQHF. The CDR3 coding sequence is TGTGCCAGCAGCCAAGATAGGGGAAATCAGCCCCAGCATTTT.

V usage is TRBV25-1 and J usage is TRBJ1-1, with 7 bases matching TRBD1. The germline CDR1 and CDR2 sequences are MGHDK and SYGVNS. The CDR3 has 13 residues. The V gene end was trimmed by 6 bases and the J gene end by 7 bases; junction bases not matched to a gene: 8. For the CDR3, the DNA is TGTGCCAGCAGCCGGTACAGGGGTGATGAAGCTTTCTTT. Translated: CASSRYRGDEAFF.

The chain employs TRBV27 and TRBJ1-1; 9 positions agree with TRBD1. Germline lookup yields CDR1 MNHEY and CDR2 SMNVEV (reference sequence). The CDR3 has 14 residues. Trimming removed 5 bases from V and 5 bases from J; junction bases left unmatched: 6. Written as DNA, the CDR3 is TGTGCCAGCAGTCCTCGACAGGGGGAAACTGAAGCTTTCTTT. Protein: CASSPRQGETEAFF.

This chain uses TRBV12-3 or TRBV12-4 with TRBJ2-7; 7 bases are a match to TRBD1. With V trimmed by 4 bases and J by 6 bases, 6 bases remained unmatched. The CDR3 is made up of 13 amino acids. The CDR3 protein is CASSSTGLGEQYF. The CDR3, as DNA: TGTGCCAGCAGTTCGACAGGGCTGGGCGAGCAGTACTTC.

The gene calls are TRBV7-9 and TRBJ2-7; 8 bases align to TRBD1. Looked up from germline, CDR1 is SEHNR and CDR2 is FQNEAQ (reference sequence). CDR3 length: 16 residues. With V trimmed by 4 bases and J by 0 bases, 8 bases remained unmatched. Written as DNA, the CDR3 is TGTGCCAGCAGCTCTAGTGGGGGGACAGGCTCCTACGAGCAGTACTTC. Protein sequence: CASSSSGGTGSYEQYF.

CDR3 amino acids: CASSLPGNTGELFF. In DNA form, the CDR3 reads TGTGCCAGCAGCTTGCCGGGGAACACCGGGGAGCTGTTTTTT. This chain links TRBV5-5 with TRBJ2-2; D not certain. The CDR3 spans 14 residues. CDR1 is SGHKS and CDR2 is YYEKEE in the germline V gene (reference sequence). Trimming removed 1 base from V and 1 base from J, with 5 bases in between. Full variable domain (rest looked up from reference TRBV5-5 and TRBJ2-2): DAGVTQSPTHLIKTRGQQVTLRCSPISGHKSVSWYQQVLGQGPQFIFQYYEKEERGRGNFPDRFSARQFPNYSSELNVNALLLGDSALYLCASSLPGNTGELFFGEGSRLTVL.

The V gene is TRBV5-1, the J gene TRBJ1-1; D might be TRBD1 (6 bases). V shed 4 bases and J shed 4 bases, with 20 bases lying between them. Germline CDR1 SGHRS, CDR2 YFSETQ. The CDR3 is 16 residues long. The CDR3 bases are TGCGCCAGCAGCCCGGGGGGGGCGCAGAGGTTCACTGAAGCTTTCTTT. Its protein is CASSPGGAQRFTEAFF.

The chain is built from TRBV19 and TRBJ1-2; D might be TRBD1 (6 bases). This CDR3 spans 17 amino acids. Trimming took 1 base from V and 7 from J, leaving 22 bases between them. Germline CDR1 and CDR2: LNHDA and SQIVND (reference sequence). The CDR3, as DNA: TGTGCCAGTAGTATAGGTTCCCGATTAACAGGGCCTGCTGGCTACACCTTC. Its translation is CASSIGSRLTGPAGYTF.

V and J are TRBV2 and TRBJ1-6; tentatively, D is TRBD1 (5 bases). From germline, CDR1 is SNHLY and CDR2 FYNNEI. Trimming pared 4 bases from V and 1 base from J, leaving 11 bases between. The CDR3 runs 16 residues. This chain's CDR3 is CASSGRGSSYNSPLHF. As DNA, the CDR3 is TGTGCCAGCAGTGGGCGGGGGTCATCCTATAATTCACCCCTCCACTTT.

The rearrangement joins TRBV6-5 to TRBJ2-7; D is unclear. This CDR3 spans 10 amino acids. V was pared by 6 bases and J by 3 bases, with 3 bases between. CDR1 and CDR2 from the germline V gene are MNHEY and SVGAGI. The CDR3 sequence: CASSFYEQYF. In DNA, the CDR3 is TGTGCCAGCAGCTTCTACGAGCAGTACTTC.

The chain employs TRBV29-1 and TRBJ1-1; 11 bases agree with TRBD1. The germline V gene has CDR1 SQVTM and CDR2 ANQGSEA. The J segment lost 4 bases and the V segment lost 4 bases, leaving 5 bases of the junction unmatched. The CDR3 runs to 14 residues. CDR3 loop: CSVGTGGYGTEAFF. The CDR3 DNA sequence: TGCAGCGTTGGGACAGGGGGCTACGGCACTGAAGCTTTCTTT.

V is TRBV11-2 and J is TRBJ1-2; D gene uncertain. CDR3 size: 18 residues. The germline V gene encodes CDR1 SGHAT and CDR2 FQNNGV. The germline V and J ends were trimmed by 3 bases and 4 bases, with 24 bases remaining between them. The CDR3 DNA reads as TGTGCCAGCAGCTTGTCTGTCCCGCGGAGGACCACTAGCTATGGCTACACCTTC. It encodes CASSLSVPRRTTSYGYTF.

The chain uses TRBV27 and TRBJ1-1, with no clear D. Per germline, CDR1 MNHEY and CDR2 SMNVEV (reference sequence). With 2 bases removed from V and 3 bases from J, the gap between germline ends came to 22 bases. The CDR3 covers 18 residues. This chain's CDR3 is CASSLKYWQLHLDTEAFF. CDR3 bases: TGTGCCAGCAGTTTAAAGTATTGGCAACTACATCTCGACACTGAAGCTTTCTTT.

DNA for the CDR3: TGTGCCAGCAGCCGTACAGGGATACAGCCCCAGCATTTT. This gives the protein CASSRTGIQPQHF. The chain recombines TRBV5-8 with TRBJ1-5; D is possibly TRBD1 (6 bases). The ends were cut back, 4 bases at V and 7 bases at J, with 12 bases in the middle. This CDR3 is built from 13 residues. CDR1 and CDR2 (germline): SGHTS, YDEGEE.

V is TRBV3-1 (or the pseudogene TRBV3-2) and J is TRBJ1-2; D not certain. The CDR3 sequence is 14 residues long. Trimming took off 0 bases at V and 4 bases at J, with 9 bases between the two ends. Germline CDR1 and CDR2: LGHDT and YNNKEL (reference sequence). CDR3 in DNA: TGTGCCAGCAGCCAAGATTACCCCGGCTATGGCTACACCTTC. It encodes CASSQDYPGYGYTF.

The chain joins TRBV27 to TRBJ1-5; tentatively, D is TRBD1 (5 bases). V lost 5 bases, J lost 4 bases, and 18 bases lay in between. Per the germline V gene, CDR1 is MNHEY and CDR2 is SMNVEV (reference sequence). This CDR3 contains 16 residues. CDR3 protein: CASSPLWGEENQPQHF. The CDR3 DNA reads TGTGCCAGCAGTCCCTTATGGGGGGAAGAAAATCAGCCCCAGCATTTT.

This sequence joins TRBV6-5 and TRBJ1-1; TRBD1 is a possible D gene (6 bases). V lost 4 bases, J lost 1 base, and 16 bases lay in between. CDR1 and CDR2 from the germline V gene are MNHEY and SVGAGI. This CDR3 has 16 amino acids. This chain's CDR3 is CASSSRQATSNTEAFF. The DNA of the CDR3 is TGTGCCAGCAGTTCCCGACAGGCCACCTCGAACACTGAAGCTTTCTTT.

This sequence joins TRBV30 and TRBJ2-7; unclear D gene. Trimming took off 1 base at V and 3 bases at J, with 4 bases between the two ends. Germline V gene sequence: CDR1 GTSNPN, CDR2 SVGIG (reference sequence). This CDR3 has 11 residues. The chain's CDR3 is CAWSDNYEQYF. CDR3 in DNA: TGTGCCTGGAGTGATAACTACGAGCAGTACTTC.

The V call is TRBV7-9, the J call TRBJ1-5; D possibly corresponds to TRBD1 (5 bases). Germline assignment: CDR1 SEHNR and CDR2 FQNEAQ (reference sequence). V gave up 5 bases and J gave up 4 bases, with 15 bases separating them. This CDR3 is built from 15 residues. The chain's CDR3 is CASSQVGGVNQPQHF. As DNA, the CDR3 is TGTGCCAGCAGCCAGGTGGGGGGGGTAAATCAGCCCCAGCATTTT.

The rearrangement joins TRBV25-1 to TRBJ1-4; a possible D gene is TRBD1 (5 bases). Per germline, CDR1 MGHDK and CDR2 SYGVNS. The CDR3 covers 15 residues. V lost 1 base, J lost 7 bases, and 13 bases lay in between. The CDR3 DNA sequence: TGTGCCAGCAGTGAATCGCGGGGGACGGGTGAAAAACTGTTTTTT. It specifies CASSESRGTGEKLFF.

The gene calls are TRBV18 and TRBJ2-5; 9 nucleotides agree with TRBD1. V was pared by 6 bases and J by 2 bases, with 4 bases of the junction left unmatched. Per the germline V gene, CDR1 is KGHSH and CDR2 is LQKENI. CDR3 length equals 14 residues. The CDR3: CASSPGQGQETQYF. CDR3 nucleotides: TGTGCCAGCTCGCCCGGACAGGGGCAAGAGACCCAGTACTTC.